These 12 T cell receptor beta chains were all obtained from the same sample, sequenced in a study of T cell changes during pregnancy in multiple sclerosis. Some clones are missing from TCRdb's copy, which holds only in-frame ones; the method was immunoSEQ multiplex PCR. The table has more than 70,000 clones, 90% to 95% seen once. Specimen: peripheral blood, collected after pregnancy. These receptors were obtained from a female donor in good health, enrolled as a control in a pregnancy study.

This chain connects TRBV27 to TRBJ2-7; no firm D call. The CDR3 runs to 12 residues. Deletions cut 6 bases from V and 3 bases from J, with 9 bases between. In germline, CDR1 is MNHEY, CDR2 SMNVEV (reference sequence). Written as DNA, the CDR3 is TGTGCCAGCAGCCCTTCCGGCTACGAGCAGTACTTC. Translation gives CASSPSGYEQYF.

This clone appeared a single time. The V call is TRBV18, the J call TRBJ2-3; D gene ambiguous. Germline V lookup: CDR1 KGHSH, CDR2 LQKENI. Trimming left V 0 bases short and J 3 bases short, with 4 bases between. There are 13 residues in the CDR3. CDR3 DNA: TGTGCCAGCTCACCACCTGAGACAGATACGCAGTATTTT. Protein sequence: CASSPPETDTQYF.

This chain connects TRBV5-6 to TRBJ2-1; TRBD2 might be the D (7 bases). This CDR3 region has 17 residues. Germline CDR1 SGHDT, CDR2 YYEEEE. The V gene lost 4 bases and the J gene lost 1 base, with 18 bases spanning the gap. CDR3 sequence (DNA): TGTGCCAGCAGCCCAGTTGGCGGGGGCATTTCCTACAATGAGCAGTTCTTC. Encoded protein: CASSPVGGGISYNEQFF.

The chain couples TRBV11-1 to TRBJ2-5, with 10 bases identical to TRBD1. The CDR3 runs 16 residues. V was pared by 5 bases and J by 1 base, with 7 bases of the junction left unmatched. Germline values: CDR1 SGHAT, CDR2 FQDESV (reference sequence). The CDR3 DNA is TGTGCCAGCAGCCTTCCGGGACAGGGGATCCAAGAGACCCAGTACTTC. Its translation: CASSLPGQGIQETQYF.

V is TRBV6-1 and J is TRBJ2-7; maybe TRBD2 (5 bases). V shed 2 bases and J shed 4 bases, with 18 bases lying between them. Looked up from germline, CDR1 is MNHNS and CDR2 is SASEGT. This CDR3 region has 16 residues. The CDR3 loop reads CASSESISGLPYEQYF. The CDR3, as DNA: TGTGCCAGCAGTGAATCTATATCGGGGTTACCGTACGAGCAGTACTTC.

The genes are TRBV15 and TRBJ2-1; TRBD2 aligns across 14 bases. This CDR3 spans 16 amino acids. The ends lost 5 bases at V and 4 bases at J; junction bases unmatched: 4. Germline assignment: CDR1 LNHNV and CDR2 YYDKDF (reference sequence). The CDR3 DNA reads as TGTGCCACCAGCGGACTAGCGGGGGGCAGGTACAATGAGCAGTTCTTC. This translates into CATSGLAGGRYNEQFF.

The gene calls are TRBV13 and TRBJ2-3, with 12 bases aligning to TRBD2. CDR1 and CDR2 from the germline V gene are PRHDT and FYEKMQ (reference sequence). The CDR3 has 17 amino acids. Trimming cost V 4 bases and J 3 bases; bases outside gene matches: 8. The CDR3 DNA is TGTGCCAGCAGCTCCGCCGCTAGCGGGGGGGCGACAGATACGCAGTATTTT. Encoded protein: CASSSAASGGATDTQYF.

The chain carries TRBV7-9 and TRBJ2-1; D is perhaps TRBD2 (6 bases). This CDR3 comprises 15 residues. The germline V and J ends were trimmed by 4 bases and 6 bases, with 16 bases remaining between them. The germline V gene encodes CDR1 SEHNR and CDR2 FQNEAQ (reference sequence). CDR3 region: CASSSSGLRGNEQFF. The CDR3, as DNA: TGTGCCAGCAGCTCCTCGGGACTCCGGGGCAATGAGCAGTTCTTC.

This clone has just one count. The rearrangement links TRBV4-3 to TRBJ2-1; 8 nucleotides agree with TRBD2. Germline assignment: CDR1 LGHNA and CDR2 YSLEER. The V and J ends lost 0 bases and 10 bases, in that order; junction bases with no gene match: 2. CDR3 length equals 13 residues. The CDR3 here is CASSQDPSGEQFF. CDR3 nucleotides: TGCGCCAGCAGCCAAGACCCTAGCGGGGAGCAGTTCTTC.

V and J are TRBV5-6 and TRBJ2-7; 9 bases match TRBD2. The CDR3 covers 15 residues. The V gene end was trimmed by 3 bases and the J gene end by 3 bases; junction bases not matched to a gene: 7. Germline V gene lookup returns CDR1 SGHDT and CDR2 YYEEEE. DNA of the CDR3: TGTGCCAGCAGCTCGAGCGGGGGGATCTACTACGAGCAGTACTTC. Residues: CASSSSGGIYYEQYF.

V is TRBV6-1 and J is TRBJ1-1; possibly TRBD1 for D (5 bases). V was shortened by 3 bases and J by 7 bases, with 6 bases between the two germline ends. The CDR3 has 11 amino acids. The germline gives CDR1 MNHNS, CDR2 SASEGT. Here the CDR3 DNA reads TGTGCCAGCAGTGATGACAGTGAAGCTTTCTTT. Protein product: CASSDDSEAFF.

This chain uses TRBV5-6 with TRBJ1-2; D unresolved. The CDR3 loop spans 13 amino acids. Germline CDR1 SGHDT, CDR2 YYEEEE. Trimming took 2 bases from V and 4 from J, leaving 9 bases between them. The CDR3, as DNA: TGTGCCAGCAGCTTAGAGCAGGCCTATGGCTACACCTTC. Protein: CASSLEQAYGYTF. The variable domain in full, with the rest retrieved from reference TRBV5-6 and TRBJ1-2, is DAGVTQSPTHLIKTRGQQVTLRCSPKSGHDTVSWYQQALGQGPQFIFQYYEEEERQRGNFPDRFSGHQFPNYSSELNVNALLLGDSALYLCASSLEQAYGYTFGSGTRLTVV.